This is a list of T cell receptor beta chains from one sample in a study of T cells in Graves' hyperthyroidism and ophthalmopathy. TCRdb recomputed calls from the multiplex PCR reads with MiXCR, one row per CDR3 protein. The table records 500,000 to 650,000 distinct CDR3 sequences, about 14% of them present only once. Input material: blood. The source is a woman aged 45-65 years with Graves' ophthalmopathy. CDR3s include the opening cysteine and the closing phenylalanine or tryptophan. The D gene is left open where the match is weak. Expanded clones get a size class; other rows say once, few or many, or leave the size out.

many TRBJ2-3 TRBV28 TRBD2 CASNPPSGVTTDTQYF TGTGCCAGCAATCCCCCTAGCGGAGTAACCACAGATACGCAGTATTTT
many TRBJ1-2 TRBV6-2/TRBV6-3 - CASRDRGNYGYTF TGTGCCAGCAGGGACCGGGGGAACTATGGCTACACCTTC
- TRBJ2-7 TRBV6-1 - CASRREDRFYEQYF TGTGCCAGCAGGAGGGAGGACAGATTCTACGAGCAGTACTTC
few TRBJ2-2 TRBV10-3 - CAISSLVARQNTGELFF TGTGCCATCAGTTCCCTAGTTGCCCGGCAGAACACCGGGGAGCTGTTTTTT
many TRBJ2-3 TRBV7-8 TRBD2 CASSLVLAGGVSTDTQYF TGTGCCAGCAGCTTAGTATTAGCGGGAGGGGTTAGCACAGATACGCAGTATTTT
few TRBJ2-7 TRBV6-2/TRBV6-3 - CASSYPGTEYSYEQHF TGTGCCAGCAGTTACCCGGGGACGGAATACTCCTACGAGCAGCACTTC
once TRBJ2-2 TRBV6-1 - CASSHDRTGVSPGELFF TGTGCCAGCAGCCATGACCGGACGGGAGTTTCACCCGGGGAGCTGTTTTTT
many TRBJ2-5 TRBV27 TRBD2 CASTRTSGQETQYF TGTGCCAGCACCAGGACTAGCGGTCAAGAGACCCAGTACTTC
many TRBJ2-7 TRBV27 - CASISRRRLGAREQYF TGTGCCAGCATTTCCCGACGGAGACTAGGGGCCCGCGAGCAGTACTTC
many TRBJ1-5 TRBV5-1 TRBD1 CASSPQTGADQPQHF TGCGCCAGCAGCCCCCAAACAGGGGCAGATCAGCCCCAGCATTTT
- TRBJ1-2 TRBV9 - CASTKRSRGGGQGDYGYTF TGTGCCAGCACCAAAAGGTCTAGAGGTGGAGGCCAAGGTGACTATGGCTACACCTTC
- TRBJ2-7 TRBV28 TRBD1 CASLVDRGSYEQYF TGTGCCAGCCTAGTGGACAGGGGGTCCTACGAGCAGTACTTC
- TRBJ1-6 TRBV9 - CASSPGINSPLHF TGTGCCAGCAGCCCGGGGATTAATTCACCCCTCCACTTT
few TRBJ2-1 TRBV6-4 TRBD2 CASSFQPGLAANEQFF TGTGCCAGCAGTTTCCAACCGGGACTAGCGGCCAATGAGCAGTTCTTC
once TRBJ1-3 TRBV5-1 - CASSLAGDISGNTIYF TGCGCCAGCAGCTTGGCCGGGGACATCTCTGGAAACACCATATATTTT
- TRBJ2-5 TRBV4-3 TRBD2 CASSQEIAGVGETQYF TGCGCCAGCAGCCAAGAGATAGCGGGAGTAGGGGAGACCCAGTACTTC
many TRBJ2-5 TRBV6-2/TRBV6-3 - CASRPYGQPKETQYF TGTGCCAGCAGGCCCTACGGACAGCCAAAAGAGACCCAGTACTTC
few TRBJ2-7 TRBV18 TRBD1 CASSRGRGQGAISYEQYF TGTGCCAGCTCACGTGGACGGGGGCAGGGGGCTATCTCCTACGAGCAGTACTTC
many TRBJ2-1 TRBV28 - CASRGDIGSYNEQFF TGTGCCAGCAGAGGGGACATCGGCTCCTACAATGAGCAGTTCTTC
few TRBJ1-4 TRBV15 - CATSREGGASEKLFF TGTGCCACCAGCAGAGAGGGGGGGGCCTCGGAAAAACTGTTTTTT
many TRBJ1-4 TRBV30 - CAWSVKGVGEKLFF TGTGCCTGGAGTGTAAAGGGGGTTGGGGAAAAACTGTTTTTT
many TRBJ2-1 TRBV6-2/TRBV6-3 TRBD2 CASSYSPGLAGGPVRRNEQFF TGTGCCAGCAGTTACTCCCCGGGACTAGCGGGAGGGCCCGTGAGGCGGAATGAGCAGTTCTTC
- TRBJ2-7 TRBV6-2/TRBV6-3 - CASSYKSEQYF TGTGCCAGCAGTTACAAGTCCGAGCAGTACTTC
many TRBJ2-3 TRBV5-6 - CASSLEAGATQYF TGTGCCAGCAGCTTGGAGGCAGGCGCAACGCAGTATTTT
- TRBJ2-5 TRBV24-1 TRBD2 CATSGEGTQETQYF TGTGCCACCAGTGGGGAGGGAACACAAGAGACCCAGTACTTC
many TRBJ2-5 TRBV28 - CASSFYVGLGQETQYF TGTGCCAGCAGTTTTTATGTGGGTTTAGGACAAGAGACCCAGTACTTC
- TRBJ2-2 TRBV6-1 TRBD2 CASSTPSGRAPGELFF TGTGCCAGCAGTACACCTAGCGGGAGGGCCCCCGGGGAGCTGTTTTTT
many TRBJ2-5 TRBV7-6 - CASSLFSQTQYF TGTGCCAGCAGCTTATTTAGCCAGACCCAGTACTTC
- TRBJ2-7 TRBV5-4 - CASSTAQGAYEQYF TGTGCCAGCAGCACCGCACAGGGAGCCTACGAGCAGTACTTC
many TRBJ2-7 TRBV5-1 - CASSDGATYEQYF TGCGCCAGCAGCGACGGGGCCACCTACGAGCAGTACTTC
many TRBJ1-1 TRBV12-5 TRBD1 CASGLTPRTGRGTEAFF TGTGCTAGTGGTTTGACCCCCCGGACAGGGAGGGGCACTGAAGCTTTCTTT
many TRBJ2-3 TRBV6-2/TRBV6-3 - CASSYSIQRMRTDTQYF TGTGCCAGCAGTTACTCGATTCAGCGGATGAGAACAGATACGCAGTATTTT
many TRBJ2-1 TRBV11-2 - CASSTWGRINEQFF TGTGCCAGTAGCACCTGGGGGCGCATCAATGAGCAGTTCTTC